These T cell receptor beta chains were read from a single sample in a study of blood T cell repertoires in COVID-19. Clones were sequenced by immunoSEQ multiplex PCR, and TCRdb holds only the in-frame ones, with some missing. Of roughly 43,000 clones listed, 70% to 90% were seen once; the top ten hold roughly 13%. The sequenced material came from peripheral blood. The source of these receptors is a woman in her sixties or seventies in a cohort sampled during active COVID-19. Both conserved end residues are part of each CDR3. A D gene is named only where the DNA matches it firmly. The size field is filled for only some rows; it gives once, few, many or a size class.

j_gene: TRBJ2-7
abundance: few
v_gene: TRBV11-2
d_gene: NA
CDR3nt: TGTGCCAGCAGCTTAGGGCAGCGGGCATCCTACGAGCAGTACTTC
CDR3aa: CASSLGQRASYEQYF

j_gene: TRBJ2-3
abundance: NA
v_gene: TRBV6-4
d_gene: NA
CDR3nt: TGTGCCAGCAGTGACTTAGAGGGGGTCGCAGATACGCAGTATTTT
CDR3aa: CASSDLEGVADTQYF

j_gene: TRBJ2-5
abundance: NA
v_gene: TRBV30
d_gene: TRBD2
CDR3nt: TGTGCCTGGAGTGCCGGACTAGCGGGAGGTGGGCAAGAGACCCAGTACTTC
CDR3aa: CAWSAGLAGGGQETQYF

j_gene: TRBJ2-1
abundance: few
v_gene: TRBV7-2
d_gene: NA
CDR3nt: TGTGCCAGCAGCTTCCGACTGAACAATGAGCAGTTCTTC
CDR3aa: CASSFRLNNEQFF

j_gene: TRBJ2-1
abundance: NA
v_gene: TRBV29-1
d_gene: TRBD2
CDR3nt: TGCAGCGTTGCAGCAGGCACCGGGACTAGCGGCTATTTCTCCTACAATGAGCAGTTCTTC
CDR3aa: CSVAAGTGTSGYFSYNEQFF

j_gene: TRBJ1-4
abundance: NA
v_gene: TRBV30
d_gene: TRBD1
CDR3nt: TGTGCCTGCACGACAGGGACGGCTAATGAAAAACTGTTTTTT
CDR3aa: CACTTGTANEKLFF

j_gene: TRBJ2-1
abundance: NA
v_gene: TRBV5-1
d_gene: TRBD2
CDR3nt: TGCGCCAGCAGCGAACCGTCTAGCGGGAAGGGTTACAATGAGCAGTTCTTC
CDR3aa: CASSEPSSGKGYNEQFF

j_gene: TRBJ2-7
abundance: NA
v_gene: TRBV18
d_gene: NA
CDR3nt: TGTGCCAGCTCACCTAGCGGTCCTACCTACGAGCAGTACTTC
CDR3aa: CASSPSGPTYEQYF

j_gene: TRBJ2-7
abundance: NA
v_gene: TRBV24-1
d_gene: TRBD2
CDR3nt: TGTGCCACCAGTGAACGCGGGAGGCCCTACGAGCAGTACTTC
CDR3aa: CATSERGRPYEQYF

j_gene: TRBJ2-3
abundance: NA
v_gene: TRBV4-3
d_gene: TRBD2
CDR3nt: TGCGCCAGCAGCCTCCGGGAGGCCACAGATACGCAGTATTTT
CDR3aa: CASSLREATDTQYF